Listed below are T cell receptor beta chains from one sample, sequenced in a study of T-cell reconstitution after alpha-beta-depleted transplantation in children. TCRdb reanalysed the PCR reads using MiXCR and keeps one entry per CDR3 protein. The table shows some 500,000 distinct CDR3 sequences, with approximately 16% occurring only once. Sequencing was performed on PBMCs from the stem cell graft donor, taken from the stem cell graft. Receptor source: a human donor who donated a stem cell graft to a child with acute lymphoblastic leukemia. The CDR3 runs from the conserved cysteine through the conserved F or W. Fields, in order: clone size, J gene, D gene, V gene, CDR3 protein, CDR3 DNA. A D gene is named only where the DNA matches it firmly. Rows give clone size only sometimes, using once, few, many, or a class for an expanded clone.

clone_size: .; j_call: TRBJ2-5; d_call: .; v_call: TRBV7-8; cdr3_aa: CASSARQTKETHYF; cdr3_nt: TGTGCCAGCAGCGCTCGACAGACTAAAGAGACCCACTACTTC
clone_size: once; j_call: TRBJ1-1; d_call: .; v_call: TRBV10-1; cdr3_aa: CASSDRIGTEAFF; cdr3_nt: TGCGCCAGCAGCGACAGGATAGGGACTGAAGCTTTCTTT
clone_size: many; j_call: TRBJ2-5; d_call: .; v_call: TRBV29-1; cdr3_aa: CSASVQGRETQYF; cdr3_nt: TGCAGCGCCTCGGTACAGGGAAGGGAGACCCAGTACTTC
clone_size: few; j_call: TRBJ2-3; d_call: TRBD1; v_call: TRBV5-1; cdr3_aa: CASSLDRAPTDTQYF; cdr3_nt: TGCGCCAGCAGTCTCGACAGGGCTCCCACAGATACGCAGTATTTT
clone_size: .; j_call: TRBJ1-1; d_call: TRBD1; v_call: TRBV18; cdr3_aa: CASSPTGPVTEAFF; cdr3_nt: TGTGCCAGCTCACCGACAGGGCCGGTCACTGAAGCTTTCTTT
clone_size: .; j_call: TRBJ2-1; d_call: TRBD2; v_call: TRBV6-1; cdr3_aa: CASSEDQRLAPYNEQFF; cdr3_nt: TGTGCCAGCAGTGAGGACCAAAGACTAGCGCCCTACAATGAGCAGTTCTTC
clone_size: few; j_call: TRBJ1-1; d_call: .; v_call: TRBV29-1; cdr3_aa: CSVRGGGPNTEAFF; cdr3_nt: TGCAGCGTTCGGGGGGGCGGCCCGAACACTGAAGCTTTCTTT
clone_size: .; j_call: TRBJ2-2; d_call: TRBD2; v_call: TRBV9; cdr3_aa: CASSVGGLAGLANTGELFF; cdr3_nt: TGTGCCAGCAGCGTTGGGGGACTAGCGGGCCTCGCGAACACCGGGGAGCTGTTTTTT
clone_size: many; j_call: TRBJ2-7; d_call: TRBD2; v_call: TRBV20-1; cdr3_aa: CSASFLAGSGEQYF; cdr3_nt: TGCAGTGCTAGTTTTTTAGCGGGATCAGGGGAGCAGTACTTC
clone_size: few; j_call: TRBJ1-5; d_call: TRBD1; v_call: TRBV10-3; cdr3_aa: CAISDSDRVRDQPQHF; cdr3_nt: TGTGCCATCAGTGACTCCGACAGGGTGAGGGATCAGCCCCAGCATTTT
clone_size: few; j_call: TRBJ1-1; d_call: .; v_call: TRBV5-1; cdr3_aa: CASSWGFNTEAFF; cdr3_nt: TGCGCCAGCAGCTGGGGGTTTAACACTGAAGCTTTCTTT
clone_size: few; j_call: TRBJ1-4; d_call: TRBD1; v_call: TRBV18; cdr3_aa: CASSYGQGEKLFF; cdr3_nt: TGTGCCAGCTCGTACGGACAGGGGGAAAAACTGTTTTTT
clone_size: many; j_call: TRBJ1-1; d_call: .; v_call: TRBV18; cdr3_aa: CASSPSDTEAFF; cdr3_nt: TGTGCCAGCTCACCCAGCGATACTGAAGCTTTCTTT
clone_size: few; j_call: TRBJ2-1; d_call: .; v_call: TRBV5-1; cdr3_aa: CASSLVQKGLNEQFF; cdr3_nt: TGCGCCAGCAGCTTGGTACAGAAGGGCTTAAATGAGCAGTTCTTC
clone_size: few; j_call: TRBJ2-5; d_call: .; v_call: TRBV10-3; cdr3_aa: CAISPPGRETQYF; cdr3_nt: TGTGCCATCAGCCCCCCCGGGCGGGAGACCCAGTACTTC
clone_size: .; j_call: TRBJ2-3; d_call: .; v_call: TRBV20-1; cdr3_aa: CSAREGIDTQYF; cdr3_nt: TGCAGTGCTAGAGAAGGGATCGATACGCAGTATTTT
clone_size: few; j_call: TRBJ2-7; d_call: .; v_call: TRBV20-1; cdr3_aa: CSASRDFAYEQYF; cdr3_nt: TGCAGTGCTAGCCGGGACTTTGCCTACGAGCAGTACTTC
clone_size: few; j_call: TRBJ2-5; d_call: TRBD2; v_call: TRBV9; cdr3_aa: CASSAWTSQETQYF; cdr3_nt: TGTGCCAGCAGCGCATGGACTAGCCAAGAGACCCAGTACTTC
clone_size: .; j_call: TRBJ2-3; d_call: TRBD2; v_call: TRBV6-1; cdr3_aa: CASSEVVRGLAGIIDTQYF; cdr3_nt: TGTGCCAGCAGTGAAGTCGTAAGAGGGCTAGCGGGAATAATAGATACGCAGTATTTT
clone_size: .; j_call: TRBJ2-7; d_call: .; v_call: TRBV10-2; cdr3_aa: CASSGNAMSSYEQYF; cdr3_nt: TGCGCCAGCAGTGGAAATGCCATGAGCTCCTACGAGCAGTACTTC
clone_size: .; j_call: TRBJ2-5; d_call: TRBD2; v_call: TRBV5-5; cdr3_aa: CASSLGLAGGIGETQYF; cdr3_nt: TGTGCCAGCAGCTTGGGACTAGCGGGAGGAATCGGAGAGACCCAGTACTTC
clone_size: few; j_call: TRBJ2-1; d_call: TRBD1; v_call: TRBV5-6; cdr3_aa: CASTQLVLTGDNEQFF; cdr3_nt: TGTGCCAGCACGCAGCTTGTTCTAACAGGGGACAATGAGCAGTTCTTC
clone_size: few; j_call: TRBJ1-2; d_call: .; v_call: TRBV12-3/TRBV12-4; cdr3_aa: CASSRTFGYGYTF; cdr3_nt: TGTGCCAGCAGTCGAACGTTCGGCTATGGCTACACCTTC
clone_size: few; j_call: TRBJ2-6; d_call: .; v_call: TRBV27; cdr3_aa: CASRPAPSPYPTGANVLTF; cdr3_nt: TGTGCCAGCAGGCCCGCTCCTAGCCCTTATCCCACTGGGGCCAACGTCCTGACTTTC
clone_size: .; j_call: TRBJ1-1; d_call: .; v_call: TRBV7-3; cdr3_aa: CASSLTGPATEAFF; cdr3_nt: TGTGCCAGCAGCTTAACGGGGCCAGCCACTGAAGCTTTCTTT
clone_size: many; j_call: TRBJ2-1; d_call: .; v_call: TRBV5-5; cdr3_aa: CASSLEMGPNEQFF; cdr3_nt: TGTGCCAGCAGCTTGGAAATGGGGCCCAATGAGCAGTTCTTC
clone_size: few; j_call: TRBJ1-3; d_call: .; v_call: TRBV7-8; cdr3_aa: CASSLFGAGNTIYF; cdr3_nt: TGTGCCAGCAGCTTATTTGGTGCTGGAAACACCATATATTTT
clone_size: few; j_call: TRBJ2-2; d_call: .; v_call: TRBV4-1; cdr3_aa: CASSQGTHIPTGELFF; cdr3_nt: TGCGCCAGCAGCCAAGGGACACATATCCCCACCGGGGAGCTGTTTTTT
clone_size: many; j_call: TRBJ2-3; d_call: .; v_call: TRBV5-1; cdr3_aa: CASRRTVTDTQYF; cdr3_nt: TGCGCCAGCAGGAGAACGGTCACAGATACGCAGTATTTT
clone_size: .; j_call: TRBJ1-2; d_call: TRBD1; v_call: TRBV4-1; cdr3_aa: CASSPDGQGASEGYTF; cdr3_nt: TGCGCCAGCAGCCCAGATGGACAGGGGGCTTCAGAAGGCTACACCTTC
clone_size: few; j_call: TRBJ2-5; d_call: .; v_call: TRBV30; cdr3_aa: CAWSGGRRQETQYF; cdr3_nt: TGTGCCTGGAGTGGTGGGAGACGCCAAGAGACCCAGTACTTC
clone_size: few; j_call: TRBJ2-1; d_call: TRBD2; v_call: TRBV20-1; cdr3_aa: CSARVTMRDYSSYNEQFF; cdr3_nt: TGCAGTGCTAGAGTAACTATGAGGGACTATAGCTCCTACAATGAGCAGTTCTTC
clone_size: .; j_call: TRBJ2-2; d_call: .; v_call: TRBV5-1; cdr3_aa: CASSLDPNGAGELFF; cdr3_nt: TGCGCCAGCAGCTTGGACCCCAACGGTGCCGGGGAGCTGTTTTTT
clone_size: .; j_call: TRBJ1-6; d_call: .; v_call: TRBV7-3; cdr3_aa: CASSFGGSAPLHF; cdr3_nt: TGTGCCAGCAGCTTCGGGGGATCTGCACCCCTCCACTTT
clone_size: few; j_call: TRBJ2-7; d_call: TRBD2; v_call: TRBV5-1; cdr3_aa: CASSYSSGPYEQYF; cdr3_nt: TGCGCCAGCAGCTACTCTAGCGGGCCGTACGAGCAGTACTTC
clone_size: many; j_call: TRBJ2-7; d_call: TRBD2; v_call: TRBV6-1; cdr3_aa: CASRLRLAETYEQYF; cdr3_nt: TGTGCCAGCAGACTTAGACTAGCGGAAACCTACGAGCAGTACTTC
clone_size: many; j_call: TRBJ1-5; d_call: TRBD1; v_call: TRBV24-1; cdr3_aa: CATSDSTGTGDQPQHF; cdr3_nt: TGTGCCACCAGTGATTCAACCGGGACAGGGGATCAGCCCCAGCATTTT
clone_size: few; j_call: TRBJ2-1; d_call: .; v_call: TRBV21-1; cdr3_aa: CASSNPSSGRTPEVYNEQFF; cdr3_nt: TGTGCCAGCAGCAATCCTTCTAGCGGGAGGACCCCAGAGGTATACAATGAGCAGTTCTTC
clone_size: .; j_call: TRBJ1-2; d_call: TRBD1; v_call: TRBV6-1; cdr3_aa: CASSEGTGPPNYGYTF; cdr3_nt: TGTGCCAGCAGTGAAGGGACAGGGCCTCCTAACTATGGCTACACCTTC
clone_size: .; j_call: TRBJ1-1; d_call: TRBD1; v_call: TRBV30; cdr3_aa: CAWSETGGTEAFF; cdr3_nt: TGTGCCTGGAGTGAGACAGGGGGAACTGAAGCTTTCTTT
clone_size: few; j_call: TRBJ2-7; d_call: TRBD1; v_call: TRBV25-1; cdr3_aa: CASSDRQGTYEQYF; cdr3_nt: TGTGCCAGCAGTGACCGACAGGGTACCTACGAGCAGTACTTC
clone_size: .; j_call: TRBJ2-1; d_call: TRBD2; v_call: TRBV24-1; cdr3_aa: CATSDFGLAGGPENEQFF; cdr3_nt: TGTGCCACCAGTGATTTTGGTCTAGCGGGAGGGCCTGAGAATGAGCAGTTCTTC
clone_size: few; j_call: TRBJ2-7; d_call: TRBD2; v_call: TRBV5-1; cdr3_aa: CASSPRRTSGRANSYEQYF; cdr3_nt: TGCGCCAGCAGCCCGAGGCGGACTAGCGGGAGGGCCAATTCCTACGAGCAGTACTTC
clone_size: few; j_call: TRBJ1-1; d_call: .; v_call: TRBV5-6; cdr3_aa: CASSLWGALNTEAFF; cdr3_nt: TGTGCCAGCAGCTTGTGGGGGGCTTTGAACACTGAAGCTTTCTTT
clone_size: .; j_call: TRBJ2-7; d_call: TRBD2; v_call: TRBV5-1; cdr3_aa: CASRVTSGRNYEQYF; cdr3_nt: TGCGCCAGCAGGGTGACTAGCGGGAGGAACTACGAGCAGTACTTC
clone_size: few; j_call: TRBJ1-5; d_call: .; v_call: TRBV5-6; cdr3_aa: CASSRWGGQPQHF; cdr3_nt: TGTGCCAGCAGCCGATGGGGGGGTCAGCCCCAGCATTTT
clone_size: .; j_call: TRBJ2-1; d_call: .; v_call: TRBV11-3; cdr3_aa: CASSFRAAYNEQFF; cdr3_nt: TGTGCCAGCAGCTTCCGGGCAGCCTACAATGAGCAGTTCTTC
clone_size: few; j_call: TRBJ1-5; d_call: .; v_call: TRBV5-5; cdr3_aa: CASSLDRWQPQHF; cdr3_nt: TGTGCCAGCAGCTTGGATCGATGGCAGCCCCAGCATTTT